What follows are 24 T cell receptor beta chains derived from one specimen sequenced in a study of T cell responses to AZD1222 COVID-19 vaccine. Produced via immunoSEQ multiplex PCR; TCRdb's table is partial and in-frame only. Of roughly 120,000 clones in the sample, 88% were seen once. The material was peripheral blood, obtained on day 0 of AZD1222 vaccination. The receptors originated from an adult in good health.

The chain carries TRBV7-3 and TRBJ2-5; D gene unclear. Germline lookup yields CDR1 SGHTA and CDR2 FQGTGA. With 2 bases removed from V and 5 bases from J, the gap between germline ends came to 9 bases. CDR3 length: 13 residues. The chain's CDR3 is CASSLDSWETQYF. For the CDR3, the DNA is TGTGCCAGCAGCTTAGACTCGTGGGAGACCCAGTACTTC.

The V and J genes are TRBV7-3 and TRBJ1-5, with 8 bases matching TRBD1. CDR1 is SGHTA, CDR2 FQGTGA, per germline. The J segment lost 0 bases and the V segment lost 11 bases, leaving 21 bases of the junction unmatched. This CDR3 is 19 amino acids long. CDR3 in amino acids: CAFQAEPGQVGDSNQPQHF. The CDR3 DNA reads as TGTGCCTTCCAAGCGGAGCCGGGACAGGTAGGGGATAGCAATCAGCCCCAGCATTTT.

The chain is built from TRBV21-1 and TRBJ1-2. TRBV21-1 is shown as a pseudogene. There are 16 residues in the CDR3. The chain's CDR3 is CASSKRCLRGRPGYTF. CDR3 coding DNA: TGTGCCAGCAGCAAAAGATGTTTAAGAGGTCGACCTGGCTACACCTTC.

This chain joins TRBV11-3 and TRBJ1-1, with D possibly being TRBD1 (6 bases). CDR3 length: 12 amino acids. Germline V gene lookup returns CDR1 SGHNT and CDR2 YENEEA. V was pared by 7 bases and J by 6 bases, with 12 bases between. The CDR3 DNA is TGTGCCAGCATGTGGGGGGCGTCTGAAGCTTTCTTT. Its protein is CASMWGASEAFF.

The chain recombines TRBV3-1 (or the pseudogene TRBV3-2) with TRBJ2-2; D perhaps matches TRBD1 (6 bases). Germline V gene lookup returns CDR1 LGHDT and CDR2 YNNKEL (reference sequence). Trimming pared 5 bases from V and 1 base from J, leaving 17 bases between. This CDR3 region has 17 residues. DNA of the CDR3: TGTGCCAGCAGCTCTCCGGTACAGGGTTGGAACACCGGGGAGCTGTTTTTT. Amino acid sequence: CASSSPVQGWNTGELFF.

This clone has just a few counts. In nucleotides, the CDR3 is TGTGCCACCAGCAGAGATCAGGGGACCTCCGCCAATGAGCAGTTCTTC. The encoded protein is CATSRDQGTSANEQFF. This chain joins TRBV15 and TRBJ2-1; the D gene is possibly TRBD1 (6 bases). The CDR3 contains 16 residues. CDR1 LNHNV and CDR2 YYDKDF come from the germline V gene (reference sequence). The V gene lost 0 bases and the J gene lost 6 bases, with 15 bases spanning the gap.

The gene calls are TRBV10-2 and TRBJ2-2; perhaps TRBD2 as D (7 bases). The germline V and J ends were trimmed by 6 bases and 2 bases, with 13 bases remaining between them. This CDR3 spans 15 amino acids. Germline assignment: CDR1 WSHSY and CDR2 SAAADI. DNA for the CDR3: TGCGCCAGCAGGGGGGGGCTAGCCAACACCGGGGAGCTGTTTTTT. Translation: CASRGGLANTGELFF.

This sequence joins TRBV5-1 and TRBJ1-2; TRBD1 agrees at 8 bases. There are 16 residues in the CDR3. Germline CDR1 SGHRS, CDR2 YFSETQ. V shed 1 base and J 5 bases; nucleotides not matched to a gene: 10. In nucleotides, the CDR3 is TGCGCCAGCAGCTTGTCCCCCGGGACAGGCTCGTATGGCTACACCTTC. It specifies CASSLSPGTGSYGYTF. The full variable domain, completed using reference TRBV5-1 and TRBJ1-2, is KAGVTQTPRYLIKTRGQQVTLSCSPISGHRSVSWYQQTPGQGLQFLFEYFSETQRNKGNFPGRFSGRQFSNSRSEMNVSTLELGDSALYLCASSLSPGTGSYGYTFGSGTRLTVV.

V is TRBV11-3 and J is TRBJ2-3; D gene ambiguous. Germline loops: CDR1 SGHNT, CDR2 YENEEA. The V gene lost 1 base and the J gene lost 0 bases, with 11 bases spanning the gap. This CDR3 has 16 amino acids. CDR3 coding DNA: TGTGCCAGCAGCTTAGGATGGCAGACTAGCACAGATACGCAGTATTTT. This codes for CASSLGWQTSTDTQYF.

The rearrangement links TRBV4-3 to TRBJ2-2; weak D call: TRBD2 (6 bases). The germline gives CDR1 LGHNA, CDR2 YSLEER. CDR3 length: 14 residues. Trimming removed 6 bases from V and 4 bases from J, with 12 bases in between. CDR3 DNA sequence: TGCGCCAGCAGGGCCCAGGGAGGCACCGGGGAGCTGTTTTTT. It encodes CASRAQGGTGELFF.

The rearrangement uses TRBV18 and TRBJ1-6; 8 nucleotides match TRBD1. V lost 2 bases, J lost 9 bases, and 3 bases stayed unmatched. Germline lookup yields CDR1 KGHSH and CDR2 LQKENI. The CDR3 is 14 residues long. As DNA, the CDR3 is TGTGCCAGCTCACCATCAGGGGGCGGTTCACCCCTCCACTTT. Translating gives CASSPSGGGSPLHF.

This sequence joins TRBV4-1 and TRBJ2-7, with 13 bases lining up with TRBD2. Germline values: CDR1 MGHRA, CDR2 YSYEKL. The ends lost 3 bases at V and 7 bases at J; junction bases unmatched: 9. The CDR3 is 16 amino acids. CDR3 in DNA: TGCGCCAGCAGCCACCTACGGACTAGCGGGAGATGGGAGCAGTACTTC. Its translation: CASSHLRTSGRWEQYF.

V usage is TRBV4-3 and J usage is TRBJ1-3; D unresolved. V lost 4 bases and J 0 bases, leaving 10 bases between the germline ends. This CDR3 is built from 15 residues. Germline V gene data show CDR1 as LGHNA and CDR2 as YSLEER. CDR3 sequence (DNA): TGCGCCAGCAGCCGGGGTAGCAACTCTGGAAACACCATATATTTT. This gives the protein CASSRGSNSGNTIYF.

V usage is TRBV19 and J usage is TRBJ1-5, with 11 bases matching TRBD1. After removal of 7 bases from V and 0 bases from J, the junction contained 5 bases not matched to a gene. CDR1 and CDR2 (germline): LNHDA, SQIVND (reference sequence). The CDR3 spans 16 residues. The CDR3 DNA is TGTGCCAGTACGGACAGGGGGCCCGGTAGCAATCAGCCCCAGCATTTT. Translated, it gives CASTDRGPGSNQPQHF. The full variable domain, its missing parts supplied by reference TRBV19 and TRBJ1-5, is DGGITQSPKYLFRKEGQNVTLSCEQNLNHDAMYWYRQDPGQGLRLIYYSQIVNDFQKGDIAEGYSVSREKKESFPLTVTSAQKNPTAFYLCASTDRGPGSNQPQHFGDGTRLSIL.

The rearrangement uses TRBV21-1 and TRBJ1-5. TRBV21-1 is labeled a pseudogene. There are 14 residues in the CDR3. The CDR3 reads CASNPRNYNQPQHF. CDR3 nucleotides: TGTGCCAGCAACCCCCGGAACTACAATCAGCCCCAGCATTTT.

The gene calls are TRBV6-5 and TRBJ2-3, with a tentative D call TRBD2 (5 bases). The V and J ends lost 6 bases and 6 bases respectively, with 16 bases between them. Germline CDR1 reads MNHEY; CDR2 reads SVGAGI. CDR3 size: 14 residues. Here the CDR3 DNA reads TGTGCCAGCAGGCCCGGGGAAGGCCACGATACGCAGTATTTT. Translating gives CASRPGEGHDTQYF.

A few counts support this clone. The V gene is TRBV28, the J gene TRBJ1-2, with 9 bases matching TRBD1. V shed 6 bases and J 4 bases; nucleotides not matched to a gene: 9. Germline values: CDR1 MDHEN, CDR2 SYDVKM. There are 15 residues in the CDR3. Written as DNA, the CDR3 is TGTGCCAGCAGATTGGACAGGGGCTTTAGCTATGGCTACACCTTC. It codes for CASRLDRGFSYGYTF.

The chain carries TRBV7-3 and TRBJ1-6; no firm D call. CDR3 length equals 12 residues. Germline loops: CDR1 SGHTA, CDR2 FQGTGA. V dropped 4 bases and J dropped 10 bases, with 8 bases sitting between them. The CDR3 region is CASSSSTSPLHF. In DNA, the CDR3 is TGTGCCAGCAGCTCTAGCACATCACCCCTCCACTTT. Full variable domain (rest looked up from reference TRBV7-3 and TRBJ1-6): GAGVSQTPSNKVTEKGKYVELRCDPISGHTALYWYRQSLGQGPEFLIYFQGTGAADDSGLPNDRFFAVRPEGSVSTLKIQRTERGDSAVYLCASSSSTSPLHFGNGTRLTVT.

This rearrangement joins TRBV6-5 to TRBJ2-1; the D gene is possibly TRBD1 (6 bases). Germline loops: CDR1 MNHEY, CDR2 SVGAGI. Trimming took off 2 bases at V and 0 bases at J, with 8 bases between the two ends. This CDR3 is built from 15 residues. The CDR3 here is CASSYRDISYNEQFF. CDR3 sequence (DNA): TGTGCCAGCAGTTACAGGGACATCTCCTACAATGAGCAGTTCTTC.

The chain joins TRBV10-3 to TRBJ2-7; the match to TRBD1 covers 7 bases. The CDR3 sequence is 18 residues long. V shed 2 bases and J 3 bases; nucleotides not matched to a gene: 16. Germline V lookup: CDR1 ENHRY, CDR2 SYGVKD. The CDR3 loop is CAISERVSYGTAHYEQYF. The CDR3 DNA follows: TGTGCCATCAGTGAGAGGGTTTCGTACGGGACAGCCCACTACGAGCAGTACTTC.

The gene calls are TRBV3-1 (or the pseudogene TRBV3-2) and TRBJ2-5; TRBD2 is a possible D gene (5 bases). The CDR3 contains 14 residues. The V end was cut by 3 bases, the J end by 1 base, with 9 bases between. CDR1 is LGHDT, CDR2 YNNKEL, per germline (reference sequence). The CDR3, as DNA: TGTGCCAGCAGCCAGCGGAGGTTCCAAGAGACCCAGTACTTC. Translation: CASSQRRFQETQYF.

Comments on this clone: The sample has other DNA sequences that encode this CDR3 too. This chain uses TRBV4-1 with TRBJ2-5; D ambiguous. This CDR3 contains 13 residues. V was trimmed by 1 base and J by 4 bases, leaving 7 bases between them. Per germline, CDR1 MGHRA and CDR2 YSYEKL. CDR3 coding DNA: TGCGCCAGCAGCCAAGGGCCCGGAGAGACCCAGTACTTC. Translation gives CASSQGPGETQYF.

V is TRBV4-3 and J is TRBJ1-2; no reliable D call. The germline V gene encodes CDR1 LGHNA and CDR2 YSLEER. The CDR3 extends over 15 amino acids. Trimming took 0 bases from V and 5 from J, leaving 13 bases between them. The CDR3 DNA follows: TGCGCCAGCAGCCAAGATACGGGTACTCGGTATGGCTACACCTTC. This codes for CASSQDTGTRYGYTF.

This chain links TRBV6-5 with TRBJ2-5; TRBD2 aligns across 12 bases. This CDR3 has 14 residues. Germline CDR1 reads MNHEY; CDR2 reads SVGAGI. After removal of 5 bases from V and 3 bases from J, the junction contained 1 base not matched to a gene. This CDR3 is CASSPSGREETQYF. The CDR3 DNA reads as TGTGCCAGCAGTCCTAGCGGGAGGGAAGAGACCCAGTACTTC.